These 31 T cell receptor beta chains were all obtained from the same sample, sequenced in a study of regulatory T cells in long-lasting Graves disease. Arm-PCR of CDR3 regions with iRepertoire HTBI primers generated TCR beta libraries. TCRdb ran MiXCR on the multiplex PCR reads and lists one entry per CDR3 protein. The profile shows about 430,000 distinct CDR3 sequences, 15% of them singletons. Time point defined: newly diagnosed GD, antithyroid drugs for less than 3 months. The TCR library used RNA extracted from PBMCs. The same data also contributed to another study, on T cells in Graves' hyperthyroidism and ophthalmopathy.

Material: peripheral blood mononuclear cells (PBMCs), obtained at new diagnosis, from a patient treated with antithyroid drugs. The receptors come from a woman aged 40 to 50 with Graves disease.

This clonotype was recorded at least ten times. V is TRBV20-1 and J is TRBJ2-3; 8 bases are a match to TRBD2. The germline V gene encodes CDR1 DFQATT and CDR2 SNEGSKA (reference sequence). V was clipped by 4 bases and J by 0 bases; unmatched bases: 6. The CDR3 runs to 15 residues. CDR3 in amino acids: CSATAGGESTDTQYF. CDR3 in DNA: TGCAGTGCTACCGCGGGAGGCGAAAGCACAGATACGCAGTATTTT.

This clonotype was observed at least ten times. The rearrangement uses TRBV11-3 and TRBJ2-1, with 8 bases fitting TRBD2. The CDR3 is 18 residues long. Germline CDR1 SGHNT, CDR2 YENEEA. V gave up 2 bases and J gave up 1 base; unmatched junction bases: 10. CDR3 sequence reads: CASSLFEGSGSSYNEQFF. In DNA, the CDR3 is TGTGCCAGCAGCTTATTCGAGGGAAGCGGGAGTTCCTACAATGAGCAGTTCTTC.

This clonotype was recorded at least ten times. This chain links TRBV3-1 with TRBJ1-1, with D possibly TRBD1 on 6 matching bases. The CDR3 has 14 residues. CDR1 LGHDT and CDR2 YNNKEL come from the germline V gene (reference sequence). The ends were cut back, 3 bases at V and 1 base at J, with 9 bases in the middle. The CDR3 DNA reads TGTGCCAGCAGCCAGGGACAAACGAACACTGAAGCTTTCTTT. This encodes CASSQGQTNTEAFF.

Concerning this clonotype itself: Being one base from a much bigger clone, this may be a read error. The chain joins TRBV13 to TRBJ2-1, with 8 bases lining up with TRBD2. The CDR3 contains 16 residues. Germline V lookup: CDR1 PRHDT, CDR2 FYEKMQ (reference sequence). The V and J ends lost 3 bases and 7 bases, in that order; junction bases with no gene match: 11. The CDR3 here is CASSFRGAGVGNEQFF. In DNA form, the CDR3 reads TGTGCCAGCAGCTTCCGAGGAGCGGGAGTCGGGAATGAGCAGTTCTTC.

V usage is TRBV6-2 or TRBV6-3 and J usage is TRBJ2-2; D is unresolved. Trimming took off 6 bases at V and 7 bases at J, with 15 bases between the two ends. Germline V gives CDR1 MNHEY, CDR2 SVGEGT. The CDR3 has 14 amino acids. The CDR3 nucleotides read TGTGCCAGCAGGAAACTTGGTGGTGGCGGGGAGCTGTTTTTT. Translation: CASRKLGGGGELFF.

DNA for the CDR3: TGTGCCAGCAGTTACCTGGGACTAGCGGGAGTGGGCGCAGATACGCAGTATTTT. Its protein product is CASSYLGLAGVGADTQYF. This chain joins TRBV6-2 or TRBV6-3 and TRBJ2-3; 14 nucleotides align to TRBD2. Germline CDR1 reads MNHEY; CDR2 reads SVGEGT. V was clipped by 2 bases and J by 4 bases; unmatched bases: 8. This CDR3 is built from 18 residues.

This clonotype was counted between two and nine times. The CDR3 is CASSRGGALVSNNEQFF. As DNA, the CDR3 is TGTGCCAGTAGTCGGGGGGGGGCTTTGGTATCAAACAATGAGCAGTTCTTC. The chain recombines TRBV19 with TRBJ2-1, with TRBD2 identical over 8 bases. The CDR3 is 17 amino acids. V lost 5 bases and J lost 5; bases outside the gene matches: 14. The germline V gene encodes CDR1 LNHDA and CDR2 SQIVND (reference sequence). Full variable domain (remainder filled in from reference TRBV19 and TRBJ2-1): DGGITQSPKYLFRKEGQNVTLSCEQNLNHDAMYWYRQDPGQGLRLIYYSQIVNDFQKGDIAEGYSVSREKKESFPLTVTSAQKNPTAFYLCASSRGGALVSNNEQFFGPGTRLTVL.

This clonotype showed up many times. J is TRBJ2-1 and V is TRBV28; TRBD1 is a possible D gene (6 bases). V shed 5 bases and J shed 6 bases, with 20 bases lying between them. The CDR3 loop spans 16 amino acids. Germline V gene sequence: CDR1 MDHEN, CDR2 SYDVKM. CDR3 protein: CASSAKVGRGGNEQFF. For the CDR3, the DNA is TGTGCCAGCAGTGCCAAGGTGGGGAGAGGGGGCAATGAGCAGTTCTTC.

The chain links TRBV14 to TRBJ2-1, with 9 bases fitting TRBD2. CDR3 length equals 17 residues. The ends lost 0 bases at V and 8 bases at J; junction bases unmatched: 11. The V gene's germline CDR1 is SGHDN and CDR2 FVKESK. CDR3: CASSQDRGGRASDEQFF. For the CDR3, the DNA is TGTGCCAGCAGCCAAGATCGGGGCGGGAGGGCGTCGGATGAGCAGTTCTTC.

This clonotype was counted many times. The chain couples TRBV12-3 or TRBV12-4 to TRBJ2-6; D gene uncertain. There are 14 residues in the CDR3. The ends were cut back, 6 bases at V and 4 bases at J, with 10 bases in the middle. The CDR3 DNA is TGTGCCAGCAGATCAACCCTGGGGGCCAACGTCCTGACTTTC. This encodes CASRSTLGANVLTF.

This clonotype was found many times. The chain carries TRBV28 and TRBJ2-1, with TRBD2 matching over 7 bases. J lost 8 bases, V lost 5 bases, and 24 bases had no gene match. The CDR3 totals 19 residues. Germline assignment: CDR1 MDHEN and CDR2 SYDVKM. This chain's CDR3 is CASSETPGTTTPWGDEQFF. CDR3 DNA sequence: TGTGCCAGCAGTGAAACCCCCGGGACTACCACACCCTGGGGGGATGAGCAGTTCTTC.

This clonotype has a count of ten or more. J is TRBJ2-5 and V is TRBV7-9; tentative D call: TRBD1 (6 bases). The CDR3 runs to 14 residues. Deletions cut 5 bases from V and 2 bases from J, with 12 bases between. Germline CDR1 is SEHNR and CDR2 is FQNEAQ (reference sequence). CDR3 in amino acids: CASSIDRFQETQYF. CDR3 coding DNA: TGTGCCAGCAGCATCGACAGGTTTCAAGAGACCCAGTACTTC.

This clonotype was counted ten times or more. The CDR3 nucleotides are TGCGCCAGCAGCCAGCTTGGGGGTAACAATGAGCAGTTCTTC. This translates into CASSQLGGNNEQFF. This rearrangement joins TRBV4-3 to TRBJ2-1, with D perhaps given as TRBD1 or TRBD2 (5 bases each). The CDR3 runs to 14 residues. V was shortened by 3 bases and J by 5 bases, with 11 bases between the two germline ends. Per the germline V gene, CDR1 is LGHNA and CDR2 is YSLEER.

This clonotype appeared a single time. The chain carries TRBV12-3 or TRBV12-4 and TRBJ2-5; D may correspond to TRBD1 or TRBD2 (5 bases each). V dropped 6 bases and J dropped 2 bases, with 25 bases sitting between them. This CDR3 is 18 amino acids long. The CDR3, as DNA: TGTGCCAGCAGCTTTCCCCTAATCAGCCGGGACGGACAAGAGACCCAGTACTTC. As protein: CASSFPLISRDGQETQYF.

This clonotype was seen only a few times. The chain carries TRBV20-1 and TRBJ1-1, with TRBD1 as a possible D gene (6 bases). This CDR3 region has 15 residues. Trimming took off 4 bases at V and 3 bases at J, with 18 bases between the two ends. The germline V gene encodes CDR1 DFQATT and CDR2 SNEGSKA (reference sequence). DNA for the CDR3: TGCAGTGCTAACCATGGGGGGCGGATAGACACTGAAGCTTTCTTT. It specifies CSANHGGRIDTEAFF.

At least ten counts were recorded for this clonotype. The chain recombines TRBV7-9 with TRBJ1-6, with D perhaps TRBD1 (5 bases). This CDR3 is 13 amino acids long. V was cut by 11 bases and J by 5 bases, with 13 bases left in between. The V gene's germline CDR1 is SEHNR and CDR2 FQNEAQ (reference sequence). The CDR3 region has the DNA TGTGCCTGCCGGGGACCGGATAATTCACCCCTCCACTTT. Protein: CACRGPDNSPLHF.

This clonotype has a count of ten or more. The chain employs TRBV15 and TRBJ2-7; 10 positions match TRBD2. The germline gives CDR1 LNHNV, CDR2 YYDKDF (reference sequence). The CDR3 spans 14 residues. Losses at the gene ends were 2 bases for V and 4 bases for J; bases not matched to a gene: 2. CDR3 in amino acids: CATSRLAGAYEQYF. The CDR3 DNA is TGTGCCACCAGCAGACTAGCGGGGGCGTACGAGCAGTACTTC.

At least ten counts were recorded for this clonotype. This chain joins TRBV11-2 and TRBJ1-2; TRBD1 is a possible D gene (6 bases). The V gene's germline CDR1 is SGHAT and CDR2 FQNNGV. V lost 1 base to trimming and J lost 8 bases, with 11 bases between them. This CDR3 is 13 amino acids long. DNA of the CDR3: TGTGCCAGCAGCTTAGCCAGGGGCCGGGGCTACACCTTC. Its protein is CASSLARGRGYTF.

There are a few counts of this clonotype. This clone may be a read error of a much larger clone one base away. The chain joins TRBV27 to TRBJ2-5, with D perhaps matching TRBD1 or TRBD2 (5 bases each). This CDR3 has 17 amino acids. Germline CDR1 reads MNHEY; CDR2 reads SMNVEV (reference sequence). V lost 4 bases and J lost 1, with 19 bases in between. The DNA for the CDR3 is TGTGCCAGCAGTTCTTTATGGGTCGGGGCCACCCAAGAGACCCAGTACTTC. Translated: CASSSLWVGATQETQYF.

The sample holds many counts of this clonotype. The chain combines TRBV30 with TRBJ1-3; perhaps TRBD1 as D (5 bases). Germline V gives CDR1 GTSNPN, CDR2 SVGIG (reference sequence). There are 15 residues in the CDR3. V gave up 0 bases and J gave up 2 bases, with 11 bases separating them. The CDR3 here is CAWSVKGLTGNTIYF. CDR3 DNA: TGTGCCTGGAGTGTCAAGGGGCTAACTGGAAACACCATATATTTT.

The table lists this clonotype with many counts. This chain links TRBV7-2 with TRBJ2-7; 11 bases fit TRBD2. Germline CDR1 is SGHTA and CDR2 is FQGNSA. The CDR3 consists of 17 residues. Germline trimming cut 2 bases from V and 1 base from J; bases unmatched to any gene: 7. CDR3 loop: CASSLSPTSGTSYEQYF. The DNA for the CDR3 is TGTGCCAGCAGCTTATCCCCGACTAGCGGGACTTCCTACGAGCAGTACTTC.

The sample holds many counts of this clonotype. The chain uses TRBV9 and TRBJ2-1; D is tentatively TRBD1 or TRBD2 (5 bases each). This CDR3 has 15 amino acids. Trimming removed 0 bases from V and 7 bases from J, with 14 bases in between. Per germline, CDR1 SGDLS and CDR2 YYNGEE. The CDR3 DNA reads TGTGCCAGCAGCGTAGAAGGGACGTATACTAATGAGCAGTTCTTC. This translates into CASSVEGTYTNEQFF.

Points on this clonotype: One end of the junction fails to match germline, which may point to a read error. This sequence joins TRBV19 and TRBJ1-5; 11 nucleotides match TRBD1. The CDR3 is made up of 15 amino acids. Germline V gives CDR1 LNHDA, CDR2 SQIVND (reference sequence). CDR3 protein: CTSRTGGAEGQPQHF. The CDR3, as DNA: TGTACCAGTAGGACAGGGGGCGCGGAGGGTCAGCCCCAGCATTTT.

The chain recombines TRBV19 with TRBJ1-1; D is unclear. Germline lookup yields CDR1 LNHDA and CDR2 SQIVND (reference sequence). The CDR3 has 13 amino acids. The V gene lost 7 bases and the J gene lost 1 base, with 10 bases spanning the gap. CDR3 protein: CASIRWGNTEAFF. CDR3 DNA sequence: TGTGCCAGTATACGGTGGGGGAACACTGAAGCTTTCTTT. Full variable domain (rest looked up from reference TRBV19 and TRBJ1-1): DGGITQSPKYLFRKEGQNVTLSCEQNLNHDAMYWYRQDPGQGLRLIYYSQIVNDFQKGDIAEGYSVSREKKESFPLTVTSAQKNPTAFYLCASIRWGNTEAFFGQGTRLTVV.

The V call is TRBV7-2, the J call TRBJ1-4; 7 bases agree with TRBD1. This CDR3 spans 20 amino acids. With V trimmed by 5 bases and J by 7 bases, 25 bases remained unmatched. In germline, CDR1 is SGHTA, CDR2 FQGNSA. The CDR3 here is CASSLSPSTGTKGRGEKLFF. CDR3 coding DNA: TGTGCCAGCAGCCTCTCCCCTTCGACAGGGACTAAGGGGCGGGGTGAAAAACTGTTTTTT.

The chain uses TRBV6-4 and TRBJ2-3; 10 nucleotides agree with TRBD1. CDR3 size: 14 residues. The ends lost 4 bases at V and 4 bases at J; junction bases unmatched: 2. CDR1 is MRHNA and CDR2 is SNTAGT in the germline V gene. The CDR3: CASSAGQGADTQYF. DNA of the CDR3: TGTGCCAGCAGTGCCGGACAGGGGGCAGATACGCAGTATTTT.

This clonotype was detected only once. This sequence joins TRBV2 and TRBJ2-5, with D unclear. The V gene's germline CDR1 is SNHLY and CDR2 FYNNEI. V lost 2 bases, J lost 1 base, and 8 bases lay in between. The CDR3 extends over 14 amino acids. The CDR3 protein is CASSERPAQETQYF. In nucleotides, the CDR3 is TGTGCCAGCAGTGAACGGCCAGCCCAAGAGACCCAGTACTTC.

This clonotype was observed many times. In DNA, the CDR3 is TGTGCCAGTAAACAGGACGGCTACGAGCAGTACTTC. Its translation: CASKQDGYEQYF. The chain has TRBV28 and TRBJ2-7, with D perhaps TRBD1 (5 bases). The germline V gene encodes CDR1 MDHEN and CDR2 SYDVKM. CDR3 length: 12 amino acids. Trimming stripped 9 bases from V and 3 bases from J, with 12 bases between.

This clonotype was counted ten times or more. The chain joins TRBV3-1 to TRBJ1-1; 8 bases line up with TRBD1. Germline V gene data show CDR1 as LGHDT and CDR2 as YNNKEL (reference sequence). There are 13 residues in the CDR3. Germline trimming cut 1 base from V and 6 bases from J; bases unmatched to any gene: 1. The CDR3 nucleotides are TGTGCCAGCAGCCAAGGGACAGGGTCTGAAGCTTTCTTT. Translation gives CASSQGTGSEAFF.

This clonotype was picked up a small number of times. V is TRBV29-1 and J is TRBJ1-1; D is unresolved. The CDR3 consists of 10 residues. In germline, CDR1 is SQVTM, CDR2 ANQGSEA. Trimming took off 2 bases at V and 8 bases at J, with 6 bases between the two ends. The CDR3 DNA reads as TGCAGCGTTGAACTAGGAGAAGCTTTCTTT. This translates into CSVELGEAFF.

Here the CDR3 reads CASSLVVGENIQYF. The CDR3 DNA follows: TGTGCCAGCAGCTTAGTGGTTGGGGAGAACATTCAGTACTTC. This chain connects TRBV7-9 to TRBJ2-4; TRBD2 is a possible D gene (5 bases). Trimming stripped 1 base from V and 7 bases from J, with 11 bases between. CDR1 and CDR2 (germline): SEHNR, FQNEAQ (reference sequence). The CDR3 is made up of 14 amino acids.